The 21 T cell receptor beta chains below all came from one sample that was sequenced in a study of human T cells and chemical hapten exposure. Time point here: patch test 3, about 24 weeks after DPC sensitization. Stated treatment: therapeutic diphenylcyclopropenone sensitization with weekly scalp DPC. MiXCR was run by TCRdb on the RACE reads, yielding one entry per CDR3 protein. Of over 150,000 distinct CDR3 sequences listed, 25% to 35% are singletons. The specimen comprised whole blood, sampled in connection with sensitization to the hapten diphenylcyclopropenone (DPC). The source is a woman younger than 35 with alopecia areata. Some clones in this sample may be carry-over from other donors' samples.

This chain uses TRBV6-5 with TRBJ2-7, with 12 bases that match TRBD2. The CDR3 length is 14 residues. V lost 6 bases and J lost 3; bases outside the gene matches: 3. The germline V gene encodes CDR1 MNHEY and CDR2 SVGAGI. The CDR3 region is CASSRLAGDYEQYF. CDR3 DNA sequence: TGTGCCAGCAGCAGACTAGCGGGAGACTACGAGCAGTACTTC.

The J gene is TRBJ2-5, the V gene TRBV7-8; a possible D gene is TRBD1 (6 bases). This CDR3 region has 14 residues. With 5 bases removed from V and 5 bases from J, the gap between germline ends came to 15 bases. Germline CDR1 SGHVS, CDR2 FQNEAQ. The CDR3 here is CASSTGHAVETQYF. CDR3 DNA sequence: TGTGCCAGCAGCACGGGACACGCCGTCGAGACCCAGTACTTC.

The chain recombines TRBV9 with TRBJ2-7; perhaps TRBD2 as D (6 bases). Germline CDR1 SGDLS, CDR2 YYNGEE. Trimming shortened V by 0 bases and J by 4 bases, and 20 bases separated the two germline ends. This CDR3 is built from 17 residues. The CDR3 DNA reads TGTGCCAGCAGCGTAGGAATGGGACTCCGGGGAGGATACGAGCAGTACTTC. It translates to CASSVGMGLRGGYEQYF. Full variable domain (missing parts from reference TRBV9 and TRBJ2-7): DSGVTQTPKHLITATGQRVTLRCSPRSGDLSVYWYQQSLDQGLQFLIQYYNGEERAKGNILERFSAQQFPDLHSELNLSSLELGDSALYFCASSVGMGLRGGYEQYFGPGTRLTVT.

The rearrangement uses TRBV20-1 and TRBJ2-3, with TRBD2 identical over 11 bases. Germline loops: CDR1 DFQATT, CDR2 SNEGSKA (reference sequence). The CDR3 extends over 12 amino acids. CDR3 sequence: CGGLAGSDTQYF. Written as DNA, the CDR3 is TGCGGAGGACTAGCGGGTTCGGATACGCAGTATTTT.

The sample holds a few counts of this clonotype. The CDR3 coding sequence is TGTGCCAGCAGCACCTCGACAGGTCATAATGAAAAACTGTTTTTT. As protein: CASSTSTGHNEKLFF. The chain employs TRBV7-8 and TRBJ1-4, with a tentative D call TRBD1 (6 bases). CDR1 and CDR2 (germline): SGHVS, FQNEAQ. This CDR3 has 15 amino acids. V gave up 5 bases and J gave up 4 bases, with 14 bases separating them.

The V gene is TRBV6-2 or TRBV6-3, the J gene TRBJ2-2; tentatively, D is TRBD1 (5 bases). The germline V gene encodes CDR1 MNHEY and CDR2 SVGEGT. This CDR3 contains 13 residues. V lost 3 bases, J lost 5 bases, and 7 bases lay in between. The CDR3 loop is CASSYRGTGELFF. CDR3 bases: TGTGCCAGCAGTTATAGGGGAACCGGGGAGCTGTTTTTT.

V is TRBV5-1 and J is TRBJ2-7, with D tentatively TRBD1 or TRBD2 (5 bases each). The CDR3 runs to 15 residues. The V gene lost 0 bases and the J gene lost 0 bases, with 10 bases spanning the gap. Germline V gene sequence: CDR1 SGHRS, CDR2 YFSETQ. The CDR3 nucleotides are TGCGCCAGCAGCTTGGTGGGGACCCTCTCCTACGAGCAGTACTTC. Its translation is CASSLVGTLSYEQYF.

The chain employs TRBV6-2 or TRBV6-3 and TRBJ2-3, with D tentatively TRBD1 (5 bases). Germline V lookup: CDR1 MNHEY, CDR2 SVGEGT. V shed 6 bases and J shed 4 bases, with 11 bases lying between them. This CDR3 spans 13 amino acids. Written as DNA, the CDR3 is TGTGCCAGCAGGGAGATAGGGGCAGATACGCAGTATTTT. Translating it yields CASREIGADTQYF.

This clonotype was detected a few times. In DNA, the CDR3 is TGTGCCACCACGTTCGAAGGGAGCGGTACGCAGTATTTT. Its protein product is CATTFEGSGTQYF. The chain has TRBV24-1 and TRBJ2-3; the D gene is possibly TRBD2 (5 bases). Trimming took off 8 bases at V and 8 bases at J, with 16 bases between the two ends. The V gene's germline CDR1 is KGHDR and CDR2 SFDVKD. The CDR3 totals 13 residues.

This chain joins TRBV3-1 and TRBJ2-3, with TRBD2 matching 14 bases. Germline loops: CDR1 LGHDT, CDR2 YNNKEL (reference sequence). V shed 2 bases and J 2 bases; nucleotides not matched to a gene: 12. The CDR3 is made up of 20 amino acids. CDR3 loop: CASSQPGTSGSFWDTDTQYF. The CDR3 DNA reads TGTGCCAGCAGCCAACCGGGGACTAGCGGGAGCTTTTGGGACACAGATACGCAGTATTTT.

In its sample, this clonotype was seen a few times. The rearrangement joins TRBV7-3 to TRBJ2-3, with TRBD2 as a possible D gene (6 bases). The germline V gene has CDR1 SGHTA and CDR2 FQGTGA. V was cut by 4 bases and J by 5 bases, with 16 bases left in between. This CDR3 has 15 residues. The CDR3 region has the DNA TGTGCCAGCAGCTCCGAGTCGCGGGGCTTAGATACGCAGTATTTT. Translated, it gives CASSSESRGLDTQYF.

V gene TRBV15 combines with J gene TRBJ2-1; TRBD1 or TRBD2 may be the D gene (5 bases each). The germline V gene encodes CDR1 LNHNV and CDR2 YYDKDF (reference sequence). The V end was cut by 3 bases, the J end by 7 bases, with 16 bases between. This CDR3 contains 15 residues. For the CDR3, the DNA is TGTGCCACCAGCAGTGGGGGTACTAGAGAGAATGAGCAGTTCTTC. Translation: CATSSGGTRENEQFF.

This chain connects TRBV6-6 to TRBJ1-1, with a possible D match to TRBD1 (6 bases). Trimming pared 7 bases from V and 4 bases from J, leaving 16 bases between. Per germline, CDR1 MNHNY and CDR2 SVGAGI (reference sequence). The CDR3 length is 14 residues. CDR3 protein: CASNQAGGFTEAFF. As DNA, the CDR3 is TGTGCCAGCAACCAGGCGGGGGGCTTCACTGAAGCTTTCTTT.

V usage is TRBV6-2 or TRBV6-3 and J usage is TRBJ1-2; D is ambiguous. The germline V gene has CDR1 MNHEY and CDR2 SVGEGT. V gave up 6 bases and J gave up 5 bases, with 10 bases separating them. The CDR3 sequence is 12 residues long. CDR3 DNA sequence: TGTGCCAGCAGATCGACTGAATATGGCTACACCTTC. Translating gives CASRSTEYGYTF.

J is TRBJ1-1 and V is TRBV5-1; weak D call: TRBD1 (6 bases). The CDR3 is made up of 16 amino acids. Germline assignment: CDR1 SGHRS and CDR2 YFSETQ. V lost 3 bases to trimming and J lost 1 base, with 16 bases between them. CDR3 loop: CASSSDSQRGNTEAFF. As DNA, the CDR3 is TGCGCCAGCAGCTCGGACAGCCAAAGGGGGAACACTGAAGCTTTCTTT. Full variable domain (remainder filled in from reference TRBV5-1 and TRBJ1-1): KAGVTQTPRYLIKTRGQQVTLSCSPISGHRSVSWYQQTPGQGLQFLFEYFSETQRNKGNFPGRFSGRQFSNSRSEMNVSTLELGDSALYLCASSSDSQRGNTEAFFGQGTRLTVV.

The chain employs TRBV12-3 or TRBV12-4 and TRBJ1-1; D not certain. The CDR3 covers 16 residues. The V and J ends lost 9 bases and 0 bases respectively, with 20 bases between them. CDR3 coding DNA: TGTGCCAGTTTCCGGCGGGTCCTGGGGATGAACACTGAAGCTTTCTTT. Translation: CASFRRVLGMNTEAFF.

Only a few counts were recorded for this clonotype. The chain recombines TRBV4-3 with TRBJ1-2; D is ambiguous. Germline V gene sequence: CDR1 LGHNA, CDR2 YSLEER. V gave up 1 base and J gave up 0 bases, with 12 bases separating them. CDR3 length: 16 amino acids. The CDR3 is CASSQAHQSTNYGYTF. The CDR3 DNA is TGCGCCAGCAGCCAAGCTCACCAGAGCACTAACTATGGCTACACCTTC.

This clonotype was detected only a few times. CDR3 residues: CASSLTNGDTQYF. The CDR3 coding sequence is TGTGCCAGCAGCTTAACGAACGGCGATACGCAGTATTTT. The V call is TRBV7-2, the J call TRBJ2-3; D remains unclear. Germline V gene sequence: CDR1 SGHTA, CDR2 FQGNSA. V lost 2 bases, J lost 6 bases, and 9 bases lay in between. This CDR3 contains 13 residues.

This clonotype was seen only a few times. DNA for the CDR3: TGCAGTGCACGACAGGGGTTGAAAGCTTTCTTT. This translates into CSARQGLKAFF. The chain carries TRBV20-1 and TRBJ1-1; 8 bases line up with TRBD1. The germline CDR1 and CDR2 sequences are DFQATT and SNEGSKA (reference sequence). V lost 6 bases, J lost 9 bases, and 6 bases stayed unmatched. The CDR3 is 11 amino acids.

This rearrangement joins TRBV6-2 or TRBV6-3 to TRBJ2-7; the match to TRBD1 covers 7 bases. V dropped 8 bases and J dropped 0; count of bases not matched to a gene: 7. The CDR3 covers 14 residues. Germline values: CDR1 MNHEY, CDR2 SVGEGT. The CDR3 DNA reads TGTGCCAGCGCCAAGGGACAGAGCTCCTACGAGCAGTACTTC. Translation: CASAKGQSSYEQYF.

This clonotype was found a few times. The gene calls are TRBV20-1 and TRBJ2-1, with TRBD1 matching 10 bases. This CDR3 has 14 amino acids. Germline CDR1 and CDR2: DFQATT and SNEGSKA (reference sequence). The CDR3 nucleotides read TGCAGCCAAGAGTCCGGGACAGGGGACAATGAGCAGTTCTTC. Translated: CSQESGTGDNEQFF.